This T cell receptor beta chain was documented in a study of blood T cell repertoires in COVID-19. Across the whole study: Samples came from the United States, Italy and Spain, spanning acute and convalescent COVID-19. PBMCs, B-cell-depleted T cells, or T cells provided the cDNA or gDNA that made up the material.

Original methodology: Using reference gene primer amplification, nucleated cell counts were estimated. Data came from immunoSEQ multiplex PCR; TCRdb stores just in-frame clones and leaves some out. The V and J calls and clone size come from that table; D and trimming were worked out from the DNA. The data contain fewer than 130,000 clones, approximately 90% of them singletons. From germline, CDR1 is LNHDA and CDR2 SQIVND (reference sequence). The CDR3 is 16 residues long. Trimming left V 0 bases short and J 4 bases short, with 12 bases between. Sequences were obtained from peripheral blood. The sequence was collected from a woman of 80 years or more with acute or convalescent COVID-19. This chain uses TRBV19 with TRBJ2-2, with D possibly being TRBD2 (5 bases). CDR3 nucleotides: TGTGCCAGTAGTATAGATCCCGGGATGGGCACCGGGGAGCTGTTTTTT. It is translated as CASSIDPGMGTGELFF.